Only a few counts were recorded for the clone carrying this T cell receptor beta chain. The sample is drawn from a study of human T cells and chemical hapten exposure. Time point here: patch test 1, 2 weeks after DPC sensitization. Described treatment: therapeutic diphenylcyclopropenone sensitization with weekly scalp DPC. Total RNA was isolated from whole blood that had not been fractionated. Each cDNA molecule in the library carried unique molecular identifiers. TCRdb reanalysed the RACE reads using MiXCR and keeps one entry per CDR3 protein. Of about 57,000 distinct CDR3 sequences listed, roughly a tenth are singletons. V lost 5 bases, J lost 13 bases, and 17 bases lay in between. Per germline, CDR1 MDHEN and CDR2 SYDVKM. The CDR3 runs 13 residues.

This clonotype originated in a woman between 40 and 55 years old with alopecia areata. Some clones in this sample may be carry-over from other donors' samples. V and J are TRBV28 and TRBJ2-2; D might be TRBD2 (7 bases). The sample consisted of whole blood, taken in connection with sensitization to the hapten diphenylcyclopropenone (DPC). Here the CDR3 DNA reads TGTGCCAGCAGTCTCGGGGGGCAACGGGTGCTGTTTTTT. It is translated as CASSLGGQRVLFF.